This TCR beta chain was profiled in a study of cytomegalovirus exposure and HLA in healthy donors. Study context: The 100 to 150 validation repertoires and the approximately 630 first-cohort repertoires shared a platform, a later analysis reported.

Here immunoSEQ multiplex PCR was the method, and the copy in TCRdb shows in-frame clones only, minus some. In the table there are roughly 150,000 clones, roughly 91% of which are singletons. General study findings and limits: The listing of approximately 160 TCR beta chains classed them as cytomegalovirus-associated. Reported results showed that the classifier diagnosed cytomegalovirus status with high specificity and sensitivity.

Concerning this clone: Its target is not known.

The CDR3 covers 17 residues. Deletions cut 7 bases from V and 0 bases from J, with 20 bases between. Germline V CDR1 and CDR2: MRHNA, SNTAGT. Sequenced input: PBMCs. The clonotype originates from a woman aged 18-30 years in good health and CMV-seropositive. The chain links TRBV6-4 to TRBJ2-3; D not resolved. The CDR3 DNA is TGTGCCAGCACCCCCAAAGTCGGGTTTTCTAGCACAGATACGCAGTATTTT. Translation: CASTPKVGFSSTDTQYF.